Presented here are 8 T cell receptor beta chains from one specimen sequenced in a study of T cell repertoires in ileal Crohn's disease. The data were produced by immunoSEQ multiplex PCR, yet TCRdb's version contains in-frame clones alone and is incomplete. The sample has about 8,400 clones; around 82% are singletons. Sequencing was carried out using ileal tissue. Every receptor here comes from an adult with Crohn's disease.

The rearrangement joins TRBV5-6 to TRBJ1-5; the match to TRBD1 covers 7 bases. Germline-derived CDR1 and CDR2 are SGHDT and YYEEEE. V gave up 0 bases and J gave up 4 bases; unmatched junction bases: 4. The CDR3 extends over 15 amino acids. The CDR3 bases are TGTGCCAGCAGCTTGGGGGGACAGAAGAATCAGCCCCAGCATTTT. Amino acid sequence: CASSLGGQKNQPQHF. The entire variable domain, with the rest obtained from reference TRBV5-6 and TRBJ1-5, is as follows: DAGVTQSPTHLIKTRGQQVTLRCSPKSGHDTVSWYQQALGQGPQFIFQYYEEEERQRGNFPDRFSGHQFPNYSSELNVNALLLGDSALYLCASSLGGQKNQPQHFGDGTRLSIL.

The chain has TRBV6-6 and TRBJ2-7; the D gene is possibly TRBD1 (6 bases). The germline gives CDR1 MNHNY, CDR2 SVGAGI (reference sequence). V lost 6 bases and J lost 4, with 7 bases in between. The CDR3 totals 11 residues. Here the CDR3 reads CASRQGYEQYF. CDR3 in DNA: TGTGCCAGCAGACAGGGTTACGAGCAGTACTTC.

The sample holds a few counts of this clone. V gene TRBV5-1 combines with J gene TRBJ1-4, with TRBD1 as a possible D gene (5 bases). The CDR3 is 17 amino acids. V was trimmed by 4 bases and J by 0 bases, leaving 16 bases between them. Germline values: CDR1 SGHRS, CDR2 YFSETQ. For the CDR3, the DNA is TGCGCCAGCAGCCTCAGGGATCCGGTTGCAACTAATGAAAAACTGTTTTTT. Protein: CASSLRDPVATNEKLFF.

J is TRBJ2-3 and V is TRBV5-4; D perhaps matches TRBD1 (6 bases). Trimming cost V 3 bases and J 0 bases, with 8 bases left between them. Germline CDR1 reads SGHNT; CDR2 reads YYREEE (reference sequence). This CDR3 region has 14 residues. CDR3 loop: CASSSTGSTDTQYF. The CDR3 bases are TGTGCCAGCAGCTCGACAGGCAGCACAGATACGCAGTATTTT.

This chain uses TRBV5-5 with TRBJ1-2; D might be TRBD1 (6 bases). This CDR3 region has 15 residues. V lost 1 base and J 5 bases, leaving 15 bases between the germline ends. Germline lookup yields CDR1 SGHKS and CDR2 YYEKEE (reference sequence). DNA for the CDR3: TGTGCCAGCAGCTTGTATCAGGGAGGGGGATATGGCTACACCTTC. This encodes CASSLYQGGGYGYTF. Looking up the rest from reference TRBV5-5 and TRBJ1-2 gives the full variable domain: DAGVTQSPTHLIKTRGQQVTLRCSPISGHKSVSWYQQVLGQGPQFIFQYYEKEERGRGNFPDRFSARQFPNYSSELNVNALLLGDSALYLCASSLYQGGGYGYTFGSGTRLTVV.

This clone was seen a few times. The chain is built from TRBV27 and TRBJ2-2; TRBD1 might be the D (5 bases). The CDR3 extends over 12 amino acids. The germline V gene has CDR1 MNHEY and CDR2 SMNVEV (reference sequence). The V and J ends lost 3 bases and 6 bases respectively, with 5 bases between them. DNA for the CDR3: TGTGCCAGCAGTTTGACAGCCGGGGAGCTGTTTTTT. It specifies CASSLTAGELFF.

The chain joins TRBV6-1 to TRBJ2-7; TRBD2 agrees at 8 bases. V shed 6 bases, J shed 3 bases, and the junction held 10 bases outside the gene matches. The CDR3 runs 15 residues. CDR1 and CDR2 (germline): MNHNS, SASEGT. CDR3 in amino acids: CASRPSGSSYYEQYF. The CDR3 nucleotides read TGTGCCAGCAGACCCAGCGGGAGTTCTTACTACGAGCAGTACTTC.

The chain is built from TRBV27 and TRBJ2-3; D perhaps matches TRBD1 (5 bases). CDR3 size: 14 residues. The ends were cut back, 6 bases at V and 5 bases at J, with 15 bases in the middle. Germline CDR1 and CDR2: MNHEY and SMNVEV (reference sequence). The CDR3 is CASSHGRVEDTQYF. DNA for the CDR3: TGTGCCAGCAGCCATGGCAGGGTAGAAGATACGCAGTATTTT.